Listed below are T cell receptor beta chains from one sample, sequenced in a study of blood T cell repertoires in COVID-19. Method: immunoSEQ multiplex PCR; TCRdb's copy keeps in-frame clones and lacks some. In the table there are about 98,000 clones, roughly 80% of which are singletons. Sample: peripheral blood. Receptors originate from a man in his sixties or seventies with active or convalescent COVID-19. The CDR3 runs from the conserved cysteine through the conserved F or W.

cdr3_length	v_call	j_call	cdr3_aa
13	TRBV29-1	TRBJ2-5	CSVEEGGGETQYF
14	TRBV20-1	TRBJ1-3	CSASLDSSGNTIYF
13	TRBV7-3	TRBJ1-1	CASSLGRNTEAFF
16	TRBV24-1	TRBJ1-5	CATSDLPSGGNKPQHF
12	TRBV7-2	TRBJ2-1	CASSLVQGAQFF
15	TRBV5-1	TRBJ1-1	CASSLASGANTEAFF
12	TRBV5-8	TRBJ2-1	CASSFAINEQFF
15	TRBV6-5	TRBJ1-1	CASILGQAGGPEAFF
14	TRBV24-1	TRBJ2-2	CATSDARYTGELFF
14	TRBV7-8	TRBJ2-5	CASSTGQGRETQYF
14	TRBV7-2	TRBJ2-2	CASSLRLWTGELFF
15	TRBV6-5	TRBJ2-2	CASSYGGIHTGELFF
15	TRBV7-9	TRBJ2-1	CASSSRQGQHNEQFF
15	TRBV30	TRBJ1-3	CAWKWAYSSGNTIYF
13	TRBV6-2/TRBV6-3	TRBJ1-2	CASSMQGAFGYTF
13	TRBV12-3/TRBV12-4	TRBJ2-7	CASNLRGLNEQYF
15	TRBV19	TRBJ2-5	CASSRFSGAQETQYF
15	TRBV7-9	TRBJ2-5	CASSLAEGPQETQYF
13	TRBV6-5	TRBJ2-7	CASRQGHPLEQYF
14	TRBV2	TRBJ2-2	CASRGQLNTGELFF
17	TRBV6-1	TRBJ2-1	CASSGDLRGLHYNEQFF
16	TRBV7-6	TRBJ2-3	CASSSRLAGDPDTQYF
18	TRBV4-2	TRBJ2-4	CASSPGLAGPIAKNIQYF
14	TRBV27	TRBJ1-1	CASSFDSQYTEAFF
15	TRBV18	TRBJ1-1	CASSPEARAATEAFF
15	TRBV5-1	TRBJ1-1	CASSLATGRDTEAFF
15	TRBV27	TRBJ1-6	CASRMTGPQGPPLHF
14	TRBV19	TRBJ1-6	CASSIGEYNSPLHF
15	TRBV18	TRBJ1-3	CASSPPGRVRNTIYF
15	TRBV5-5	TRBJ1-4	CASSLATNNNEKLFF
15	TRBV4-1	TRBJ2-7	CASSQDGTGLYEQYF
16	TRBV18	TRBJ1-1	CASSPIPGQGAGKAFF
15	TRBV5-1	TRBJ2-1	CASSAGGRGYNEQFF
15	TRBV10-3	TRBJ2-2	CAIRDRGYHTGELFF
13	TRBV19	TRBJ1-1	CASSRQGDTEAFF
12	TRBV2	TRBJ1-2	CASEGAGTGYTF
17	TRBV7-9	TRBJ2-7	CASSLVTSGGKNYEQYF
13	TRBV19	TRBJ2-7	CASSKTGPYEQYF
15	TRBV2	TRBJ2-1	CASSLSGGSYNEQFF
15	TRBV18	TRBJ2-1	CASSGLGSYYNEQFF
13	TRBV5-1	TRBJ1-1	CASNLDRAPEAFF
13	TRBV27	TRBJ1-2	CATYSSSNYGYTF
14	TRBV18	TRBJ2-7	CASSPPGLGYEQYF
16	TRBV30	TRBJ2-3	CAWSVLGTGSTDTQYF
14	TRBV20-1	TRBJ1-1	CSASLGHSNTEAFF
14	TRBV7-2	TRBJ1-1	CASSLDRGSTEAFF
14	TRBV5-1	TRBJ2-2	CASSLGRGAGELFF
16	TRBV6-6	TRBJ1-6	CASSRQGRSYNSPLHF
15	TRBV18	TRBJ1-1	CASSPTSNRNTEAFF
14	TRBV10-3	TRBJ2-5	CAIRSGTGGETQYF
14	TRBV6-5	TRBJ2-2	CASSRQGAAGELFF
15	TRBV18	TRBJ1-2	CASSPPLTGGYGYTF
15	TRBV7-2	TRBJ1-6	CASSPGTAWGSPLHF
17	TRBV3-1/TRBV3-2	TRBJ1-5	CASSHPRKGDSNQPQHF